What follows are 18 T cell receptor beta chains derived from one specimen sequenced in a study of T-cell reconstitution after alpha-beta-depleted transplantation in children. Construction of the TCRbeta library involved unique molecular identifiers. TCRdb re-called the PCR reads with MiXCR, one entry per CDR3 protein. The table records fewer than 1 million distinct CDR3 sequences, around 15% of them present only once. Sequenced material: PBMCs, mostly from graft donor cells, taken 360 days after TCRalphabeta/CD19-depleted stem cell transplant. These receptors all come from a male patient younger than 18 who had a stem cell transplant for acute lymphoblastic leukemia, so the T cells may come from the graft donor.

The V gene is TRBV5-5, the J gene TRBJ2-7; D remains unclear. Germline V gene sequence: CDR1 SGHKS, CDR2 YYEKEE (reference sequence). The V end was cut by 1 base, the J end by 2 bases, with 7 bases between. The CDR3 runs 13 residues. The CDR3 spells CASSLNSAYEQYF. In nucleotides, the CDR3 is TGTGCCAGCAGCTTGAACAGTGCCTACGAGCAGTACTTC.

The V and J genes are TRBV9 and TRBJ2-7, with TRBD1 matching 8 bases. In germline, CDR1 is SGDLS, CDR2 YYNGEE. The CDR3 length is 16 residues. Unmatched junction bases numbered 10, after V lost 0 bases and J lost 5 bases. The CDR3 reads CASSVGAGQGFHEQYF. The CDR3 DNA follows: TGTGCCAGCAGCGTAGGGGCCGGACAGGGCTTTCACGAGCAGTACTTC.

This chain uses TRBV7-8 with TRBJ1-1, with 8 bases lining up with TRBD1. Trimming removed 4 bases from V and 0 bases from J; junction bases left unmatched: 4. CDR1 is SGHVS, CDR2 FQNEAQ, per germline. The CDR3 contains 15 residues. CDR3 amino acids: CASSSLQGVNTEAFF. The CDR3, as DNA: TGTGCCAGCAGCTCTCTACAGGGGGTGAACACTGAAGCTTTCTTT.

In this sample, this clonotype turned up a few times. The genes are TRBV5-1 and TRBJ1-4; the D gene is possibly TRBD1 (5 bases). Germline loops: CDR1 SGHRS, CDR2 YFSETQ. The CDR3 is 17 amino acids. Deletions cut 4 bases from V and 2 bases from J, with 18 bases between. CDR3 residues: CASSPERRGSTNEKLFF. CDR3 nucleotide sequence: TGCGCCAGCAGCCCCGAAAGGAGGGGTAGCACTAATGAAAAACTGTTTTTT. The full variable domain, its missing parts supplied by reference TRBV5-1 and TRBJ1-4, is KAGVTQTPRYLIKTRGQQVTLSCSPISGHRSVSWYQQTPGQGLQFLFEYFSETQRNKGNFPGRFSGRQFSNSRSEMNVSTLELGDSALYLCASSPERRGSTNEKLFFGSGTQLSVL.

The chain joins TRBV12-3 or TRBV12-4 to TRBJ2-2; TRBD1 agrees at 9 bases. The CDR3 is 14 residues long. The junction had 5 bases not matched to a gene; V was cut back by 4 bases and J by 8 bases. This CDR3 reads CASSSDRGRGELFF. The DNA for the CDR3 is TGTGCCAGCAGTTCGGACAGGGGAAGAGGGGAGCTGTTTTTT.

This clonotype was recorded a few times. The V call is TRBV7-2, the J call TRBJ2-1; a weak D match, TRBD1 (6 bases). Germline loops: CDR1 SGHTA, CDR2 FQGNSA. The CDR3 runs 20 residues. Between the trimmed V and J ends, which lost 3 bases and 1 base, there was a span of 25 bases. CDR3 sequence (DNA): TGTGCCAGCAGCTTTGGCGCTGAAAGGACAGCTGGGATATCCTACAATGAGCAGTTCTTC. This codes for CASSFGAERTAGISYNEQFF.

As regards this clonotype: This may come from a read error, since a much larger clone is one base off. This sequence joins TRBV9 and TRBJ2-3; TRBD2 aligns across 13 bases. Per the germline V gene, CDR1 is SGDLS and CDR2 is YYNGEE. The CDR3 totals 18 residues. The V gene end was trimmed by 4 bases and the J gene end by 3 bases; junction bases not matched to a gene: 11. CDR3 DNA sequence: TGTGCCAGCAGCCCGGGGACTAGCGGGATTGGTAGGACAGATACGCAGTATTTT. Residues: CASSPGTSGIGRTDTQYF. Full variable domain (rest looked up from reference TRBV9 and TRBJ2-3): DSGVTQTPKHLITATGQRVTLRCSPRSGDLSVYWYQQSLDQGLQFLIQYYNGEERAKGNILERFSAQQFPDLHSELNLSSLELGDSALYFCASSPGTSGIGRTDTQYFGPGTRLTVL.

The sample holds many counts of this clonotype. The gene calls are TRBV20-1 and TRBJ1-1; TRBD1 aligns across 8 bases. Per germline, CDR1 DFQATT and CDR2 SNEGSKA (reference sequence). CDR3 size: 12 residues. CDR3: CSQDRAGTEAFF. DNA of the CDR3: TGCAGCCAGGACAGGGCTGGCACTGAAGCTTTCTTT.

This rearrangement joins TRBV5-1 to TRBJ2-4; TRBD1 or TRBD2 may be the D gene (5 bases each). The germline gives CDR1 SGHRS, CDR2 YFSETQ. The CDR3 has 14 residues. V was clipped by 3 bases and J by 6 bases, with 13 bases between them. CDR3 loop: CASSSRTGGNIQYF. In nucleotides, the CDR3 is TGCGCCAGCAGCTCACGGACTGGGGGAAACATTCAGTACTTC. Complete variable domain (other parts from reference TRBV5-1 and TRBJ2-4): KAGVTQTPRYLIKTRGQQVTLSCSPISGHRSVSWYQQTPGQGLQFLFEYFSETQRNKGNFPGRFSGRQFSNSRSEMNVSTLELGDSALYLCASSSRTGGNIQYFGAGTRLSVL.

Only a few counts were recorded for this clonotype. This chain connects TRBV7-6 to TRBJ2-2; 9 bases line up with TRBD1. J lost 6 bases, V lost 4 bases, and 12 bases had no gene match. The CDR3 sequence is 17 residues long. The germline V gene has CDR1 SGHVS and CDR2 FNYEAQ. DNA for the CDR3: TGTGCCAGCAGCTCTGATTCCGGGACAGGGACGTCCGGGGAGCTGTTTTTT. This codes for CASSSDSGTGTSGELFF.

This clonotype occurred a few times. The V and J genes are TRBV12-3 or TRBV12-4 and TRBJ1-2; D gene unclear. Trimming stripped 3 bases from V and 4 bases from J, with 24 bases between. The CDR3 sequence is 18 residues long. The CDR3 loop is CASSLKRDFLNRAYGYTF. For the CDR3, the DNA is TGTGCCAGCAGTTTGAAGAGGGATTTTCTGAATAGAGCCTATGGCTACACCTTC.

The chain uses TRBV12-3 or TRBV12-4 and TRBJ2-1, with 15 bases matching TRBD2. The CDR3 covers 14 residues. Trimming at V came to 4 bases and at J to 15 bases, leaving 7 bases not matched to a gene. CDR3 bases: TGTGCCAGCAGTTCGGGGACTAGCGGGAGGATGGGGTTCTTC. Translated: CASSSGTSGRMGFF.

The J gene is TRBJ1-5, the V gene TRBV5-1; no reliable D call. The CDR3 contains 20 residues. The ends were cut back, 0 bases at V and 0 bases at J, with 22 bases in the middle. Germline lookup yields CDR1 SGHRS and CDR2 YFSETQ. CDR3 protein: CASSLARFGTDLYSNQPQHF. CDR3 DNA sequence: TGCGCCAGCAGCTTGGCCAGGTTTGGCACAGATTTATATAGCAATCAGCCCCAGCATTTT.

This clonotype was detected only a few times. This chain connects TRBV20-1 to TRBJ2-7; D remains unclear. The ends were cut back, 3 bases at V and 2 bases at J, with 5 bases in the middle. The germline V gene encodes CDR1 DFQATT and CDR2 SNEGSKA (reference sequence). The CDR3 contains 11 residues. The CDR3 region is CSASPAYEQYF. CDR3 sequence (DNA): TGCAGTGCTAGCCCCGCCTACGAGCAGTACTTC.

This clonotype was counted at least ten times. The chain links TRBV6-1 to TRBJ2-1, with 12 bases fitting TRBD2. With 4 bases clipped from V and 4 bases from J, the junction kept 2 bases outside the gene matches. The germline gives CDR1 MNHNS, CDR2 SASEGT. This CDR3 has 15 amino acids. This CDR3 is CASSGTSGKYNEQFF. The CDR3 DNA is TGTGCCAGCAGTGGGACTAGCGGGAAATACAATGAGCAGTTCTTC.

The chain joins TRBV5-1 to TRBJ2-4, with D possibly being TRBD2 (6 bases). CDR3 length: 16 amino acids. Germline CDR1 is SGHRS and CDR2 is YFSETQ. The V gene lost 3 bases and the J gene lost 6 bases, with 19 bases spanning the gap. CDR3 DNA: TGCGCCAGCAGCTCCGGGGACTTCTTGGGGGGAAACATTCAGTACTTC. Residues: CASSSGDFLGGNIQYF.

This clonotype was counted a few times. The J gene is TRBJ2-2, the V gene TRBV12-3 or TRBV12-4; 13 positions agree with TRBD2. The CDR3 totals 18 residues. V shed 6 bases, J shed 3 bases, and the junction held 10 bases outside the gene matches. CDR3 bases: TGTGCCAGCAGGGACGGACTAGCGGGAGCTTATTACACCGGGGAGCTGTTTTTT. It specifies CASRDGLAGAYYTGELFF.

The sample holds a few counts of this clonotype. The chain links TRBV12-3 or TRBV12-4 to TRBJ2-7; D is unresolved. The CDR3 consists of 14 residues. Trimming shortened V by 2 bases and J by 4 bases, and 12 bases separated the two germline ends. CDR3 residues: CASSLKDRYYEQYF. CDR3 DNA sequence: TGTGCCAGCAGTTTAAAGGACCGGTATTACGAGCAGTACTTC.